Here is one TCR beta chain with its context. How the authors handled the data: Reference gene primer amplification gave nucleated cell count estimates. Method: immunoSEQ multiplex PCR; TCRdb's copy keeps in-frame clones and lacks some. V, J and clone size are taken as reported in that table, and D and trimming were inferred from the DNA itself. The sample lists approximately 290,000 clones, around 90% occurring once. These data originate in a study of blood T cell repertoires in COVID-19. Across the whole study: Acute and convalescent COVID-19 samples came from the United States, Italy and Spain.

CDR3 length: 14 amino acids. The germline V gene has CDR1 WSHSY and CDR2 SAAADI. V lost 8 bases, J lost 1 base, and 13 bases lay in between. The source material was peripheral blood. The chain recombines TRBV10-2 with TRBJ2-3, with D maybe TRBD1 (5 bases). The TCR sequence derives from a man between 18 and 29 years old with active or convalescent COVID-19. CDR3 in amino acids: CASQGAFGTDTQYF. The CDR3 DNA reads as TGCGCCAGCCAAGGGGCTTTCGGCACAGATACGCAGTATTTT.